This is a list of T cell receptor beta chains from one sample in a study of blood T cell repertoires in COVID-19. Sequencing used immunoSEQ multiplex PCR; TCRdb keeps in-frame clones, though not all of them. In the table there are roughly 73,000 clones, around four fifths of which are singletons. Sequencing input: peripheral blood. These receptors were taken from a woman in her sixties or seventies with acute or convalescent COVID-19. Both conserved end residues are part of each CDR3. D genes are given only for firm matches. Rows give clone size only sometimes, using once, few, many, or a class for an expanded clone.

J gene	V gene	CDR3 length	D gene	clone size	CDR3 protein	CDR3 DNA
TRBJ2-3	TRBV7-6	18	TRBD2	NA	CASSQTIAGGTSTDTQYF	TGTGCCAGCAGCCAGACGATAGCGGGGGGGACCAGCACAGATACGCAGTATTTT
TRBJ1-5	TRBV21-1	14	NA	NA	CASTQSGAPQPQHF	TGTGCCAGCACCCAAAGTGGGGCGCCTCAGCCCCAGCATTTT
TRBJ2-7	TRBV6-5	14	TRBD1	NA	CASSYARGSYEQYF	TGTGCCAGCAGTTACGCCAGGGGGTCCTACGAGCAGTACTTC
TRBJ1-2	TRBV7-9	14	NA	few	CASSDRRSAYGYTF	TGTGCCAGCAGCGACAGGAGGAGTGCCTATGGCTACACCTTC
TRBJ1-6	TRBV5-1	16	NA	NA	CASSLRGSSYNSPLHF	TGCGCCAGCAGCTTGCGTGGGAGCTCCTATAATTCACCCCTCCACTTT
TRBJ1-4	TRBV6-5	15	TRBD1	NA	CASSERQGAREKLFF	TGTGCCAGCAGCGAGAGACAGGGGGCGCGGGAAAAACTGTTTTTT
TRBJ1-1	TRBV11-2	13	NA	NA	CASSFDYHSAAFF	TGTGCCAGCAGCTTCGACTATCATTCGGCGGCTTTCTTT
TRBJ1-2	TRBV7-9	13	NA	NA	CASSFTAAYGYTF	TGTGCCAGCAGCTTTACAGCAGCCTATGGCTACACCTTC
TRBJ1-2	TRBV12-3/TRBV12-4	11	NA	NA	CASSPSYGYTF	TGTGCCAGCAGTCCGAGTTATGGCTACACCTTC
TRBJ1-5	TRBV15	15	NA	NA	CATSRDPGGNQPQHF	TGTGCCACCAGCAGAGATCCGGGGGGCAATCAGCCCCAGCATTTT
TRBJ2-5	TRBV24-1	16	TRBD1	NA	CATSDKHQTGDETQYF	TGTGCCACCAGCGACAAACACCAGACAGGGGACGAGACCCAGTACTTC
TRBJ2-1	TRBV19	16	TRBD2	NA	CASSRGTSGTYNEQFF	TGTGCCAGTAGTAGGGGGACTAGCGGTACCTACAATGAGCAGTTCTTC
TRBJ1-4	TRBV5-1	16	TRBD1	few	CASRIDPGQGREKLFF	TGCGCCAGCAGAATAGATCCGGGACAGGGAAGGGAAAAACTGTTTTTT
TRBJ1-4	TRBV5-1	14	NA	NA	CASSPGATNEKLFF	TGCGCCAGCAGCCCGGGGGCAACTAATGAAAAACTGTTTTTT
TRBJ2-2	TRBV6-2/TRBV6-3	16	NA	NA	CASSADSPRLTGELFF	TGTGCCAGCAGTGCTGACAGTCCCCGACTCACCGGGGAGCTGTTTTTT
TRBJ1-5	TRBV19	12	NA	NA	CASSSASGPQHF	TGTGCCAGTAGTTCGGCATCGGGGCCCCAGCATTTT
TRBJ2-5	TRBV27	12	NA	once	CASSSTSNTQYF	TGTGCCAGCAGTTCTACTAGCAACACCCAGTACTTC
TRBJ2-7	TRBV15	15	TRBD1	NA	CATSRDEDRAYEQYF	TGTGCCACCAGCAGAGATGAAGACAGGGCCTACGAGCAGTACTTC
TRBJ1-1	TRBV4-1	16	NA	NA	CASSQVPPGTITEAFF	TGCGCCAGCAGCCAAGTTCCCCCCGGGACTATCACTGAAGCTTTCTTT
TRBJ2-4	TRBV7-9	15	TRBD1	NA	CASSPRTGEDKIQYF	TGTGCCAGCAGCCCCCGGACAGGTGAAGACAAAATTCAGTACTTC
TRBJ1-2	TRBV6-6	15	NA	NA	CASNPLGRGYYGYTF	TGTGCCAGCAACCCACTGGGGAGGGGATACTATGGCTACACCTTC
TRBJ2-7	TRBV10-1	15	TRBD1	few	CASRIRDRGSYEQYF	TGCGCCAGCAGGATACGGGACAGGGGTTCCTACGAGCAGTACTTC
TRBJ1-2	TRBV6-5	16	TRBD1	NA	CASSYHGNRGIDGYTF	TGTGCCAGCAGTTACCACGGGAACAGGGGGATCGATGGCTACACCTTC
TRBJ1-2	TRBV4-1	14	NA	NA	CASSQGAPNYGYTF	TGCGCCAGCAGCCAAGGGGCGCCGAACTATGGCTACACCTTC
TRBJ1-5	TRBV28	17	TRBD1	NA	CASSAPTGVYGNQPQHF	TGTGCCAGCAGTGCCCCTACAGGGGTCTATGGCAATCAGCCCCAGCATTTT
TRBJ2-1	TRBV7-8	14	TRBD2	NA	CASSPRTSSGEQFF	TGTGCCAGCAGCCCTCGGACTAGTAGTGGTGAGCAGTTCTTC
TRBJ1-3	TRBV19	15	TRBD1	few	CASRRDRSSGNTIYF	TGTGCCAGTAGACGGGACAGGAGCTCTGGAAACACCATATATTTT
TRBJ2-3	TRBV7-9	15	TRBD2	NA	CASSSRAGATDTQYF	TGTGCCAGCAGCTCGAGAGCGGGAGCCACAGATACGCAGTATTTT
TRBJ1-4	TRBV18	16	NA	NA	CASSQSQGPTNEKLFF	TGTGCCAGCTCACAATCACAGGGCCCAACTAATGAAAAACTGTTTTTT
TRBJ1-2	TRBV6-6	14	NA	NA	CASSYAVRDSGYTF	TGTGCCAGCAGTTACGCCGTAAGAGATTCAGGCTACACCTTC
TRBJ1-2	TRBV18	14	NA	NA	CASSAIGQNYGYTF	TGTGCCAGCTCAGCTATCGGACAGAACTATGGCTACACCTTC
TRBJ1-2	TRBV4-2	12	NA	NA	CASSHEKRGYTF	TGTGCCAGCAGCCACGAGAAGAGGGGCTACACCTTC
TRBJ1-2	TRBV3-1/TRBV3-2	15	NA	NA	CASSQVSRGLYGYTF	TGTGCCAGCAGCCAAGTCTCAAGGGGACTCTATGGCTACACCTTC
TRBJ1-1	TRBV2	15	NA	NA	CASSVQGLRVTEAFF	TGTGCCAGCAGTGTGCAGGGGTTGAGGGTGACTGAAGCTTTCTTT
TRBJ2-1	TRBV18	12	NA	NA	CASSPATREQFF	TGTGCCAGCTCACCAGCGACCAGGGAGCAGTTCTTC
TRBJ2-1	TRBV5-1	15	TRBD2	once	CASKEAGAHKDEQFF	TGCGCCAGCAAAGAGGCGGGAGCCCATAAAGATGAGCAGTTCTTC
TRBJ1-2	TRBV5-1	13	TRBD1	NA	CASSLQGAHGYTF	TGCGCCAGCAGCTTACAGGGGGCACATGGCTACACCTTC
TRBJ2-5	TRBV18	16	TRBD2	NA	CASSKRGGGSLETQYF	TGTGCCAGCTCAAAGCGGGGAGGTGGAAGTTTGGAGACCCAGTACTTC
TRBJ2-5	TRBV5-5	15	NA	NA	CASSWEWGGGETQYF	TGTGCCAGCAGCTGGGAATGGGGAGGTGGGGAGACCCAGTACTTC
TRBJ1-1	TRBV12-3/TRBV12-4	13	NA	NA	CASSIRQNTEAFF	TGTGCCAGCAGTATAAGACAGAACACTGAAGCTTTCTTT
TRBJ2-1	TRBV11-2	13	TRBD1	NA	CASSLQGPGEQFF	TGTGCCAGCAGCCTACAGGGGCCGGGGGAGCAGTTCTTC
TRBJ1-5	TRBV19	15	TRBD1	NA	CASSVGQGIDQPQHF	TGTGCCAGTAGCGTGGGACAGGGGATCGATCAGCCCCAGCATTTT
TRBJ2-3	TRBV5-1	13	NA	NA	CASSLAQTDTQYF	TGCGCCAGCAGCTTGGCCCAAACAGATACGCAGTATTTT
TRBJ2-3	TRBV20-1	11	NA	NA	CSATSRDTQYF	TGCAGTGCTACTAGTCGAGATACGCAGTATTTT
TRBJ1-1	TRBV2	13	NA	NA	CASRRDTSTEAFF	TGTGCCAGCAGGAGGGACACTAGCACTGAAGCTTTCTTT
TRBJ1-2	TRBV25-1	15	NA	once	CASSESKVGTSSYTF	TGTGCCAGCAGTGAAAGTAAAGTGGGCACCTCGAGCTACACCTTC
TRBJ2-6	TRBV21-1	17	NA	NA	CASSPPWAGPGANVLTF	TGTGCCAGCAGCCCCCCCTGGGCAGGGCCTGGGGCCAACGTCCTGACTTTC
TRBJ2-7	TRBV7-9	14	NA	NA	CASSFSGIFHEQYF	TGTGCCAGCAGCTTTTCCGGGATTTTCCACGAGCAGTACTTC
TRBJ1-5	TRBV27	18	TRBD1	NA	CASSLSLGQGAVNQPQHF	TGTGCCAGCAGTTTAAGTTTGGGACAGGGGGCCGTCAATCAGCCCCAGCATTTT
TRBJ1-4	TRBV14	15	TRBD1	NA	CASSFRTGGSEKLFF	TGTGCCAGCAGCTTCCGGACAGGGGGAAGTGAAAAACTGTTTTTT
TRBJ1-1	TRBV28	14	NA	NA	CASASLSLSTEAFF	TGTGCCAGCGCATCCCTCTCTCTAAGTACTGAAGCTTTCTTT
TRBJ2-1	TRBV9	17	TRBD1	NA	CASSVTGTGVSYNEQFF	TGTGCCAGCAGCGTAACCGGGACAGGGGTCTCCTACAATGAGCAGTTCTTC
TRBJ1-5	TRBV6-6	13	NA	NA	CASHKEGNQPQHF	TGTGCCAGCCATAAGGAGGGCAATCAGCCCCAGCATTTT
TRBJ2-7	TRBV19	13	NA	once	CASSLTGSYEQYF	TGTGCCAGTAGTTTAACAGGGTCCTACGAGCAGTACTTC
TRBJ2-3	TRBV11-2	14	NA	NA	CASSPYAIPDTQYF	TGTGCCAGCAGCCCGTATGCTATCCCAGATACGCAGTATTTT
TRBJ1-2	TRBV2	14	TRBD1	NA	CASSETGANYGYTF	TGTGCCAGCAGTGAAACAGGGGCAAACTATGGCTACACCTTC
TRBJ1-2	TRBV5-1	12	TRBD1	NA	CASSLGQAGYTF	TGCGCCAGCAGCTTAGGACAGGCTGGCTACACCTTC